The 23 T cell receptor beta chains in this list originate from one sample, sequenced in a study of Graves' ophthalmopathy and Graves' hyperthyroidism. The study amplified TCR beta CDR3 regions using RNA transcripts. RT-PCR with HTBI primers came first, then second-round multiplex PCR. TCRdb used MiXCR to reprocess the multiplex PCR reads, holding one entry per CDR3 protein. This table holds 500,000 to 600,000 distinct CDR3 sequences, 35% to 45% found once. The specimen sequenced was peripheral blood or thyroid tissue (not recorded which). The receptor source for this set is an adult man with Graves' hyperthyroidism.

Only a few counts were recorded for this clonotype. The CDR3 does not close with the conserved phenylalanine or tryptophan, likely indicating a read error. No DNA is shown, since the ends of the CDR3 on it are uncertain; the CDR3 is the one TCRdb lists. The genes are TRBV24-1 and TRBJ2-5. Germline CDR1 reads KGHDR; CDR2 reads SFDVKD. The CDR3 has 8 amino acids, counting both end residues. This chain's CDR3 is CATSDASS.

Many counts were recorded for this clonotype. The DNA of the CDR3 is TGTGCCACCCACAAGGAACCGCACAATGAGCAGTTCTTC. Its translation is CATHKEPHNEQFF. The chain combines TRBV5-8 with TRBJ2-1; no reliable D call. V lost 9 bases and J lost 5, with 15 bases in between. The CDR3 loop spans 13 amino acids. CDR1 is SGHTS and CDR2 is YDEGEE in the germline V gene.

The chain recombines TRBV7-9 with TRBJ2-3; 15 positions agree with TRBD2. The V gene's germline CDR1 is SEHNR and CDR2 FQNEAQ (reference sequence). This CDR3 contains 17 residues. After removal of 7 bases from V and 1 base from J, the junction contained 6 bases not matched to a gene. Here the CDR3 DNA reads TGTGCCAGCATTGGACTAGCGGGAGGGCATGGCACAGATACGCAGTATTTT. This sequence encodes CASIGLAGGHGTDTQYF.

There are many counts of this clonotype. This rearrangement joins TRBV9 to TRBJ2-5; 7 nucleotides align to TRBD2. The germline V gene encodes CDR1 SGDLS and CDR2 YYNGEE. The CDR3 consists of 13 residues. J was trimmed by 5 bases and V by 3 bases; bases with no gene match: 4. DNA of the CDR3: TGTGCCAGCAGCGCGGGGGGATCGGAGACCCAGTACTTC. Translation: CASSAGGSETQYF.

Concerning this clonotype itself: One base away lies a much larger clone, so this may be a sequencing read error. The chain joins TRBV12-3 or TRBV12-4 to TRBJ1-1; 9 bases line up with TRBD1. Losses at the gene ends were 6 bases for V and 4 bases for J; bases not matched to a gene: 12. The CDR3 consists of 16 residues. Here the CDR3 reads CASSLPGTGRSTEAFF. In nucleotides, the CDR3 is TGTGCCAGCAGCTTGCCGGGGACAGGGCGGAGCACTGAAGCTTTCTTT.

This clonotype was counted many times. The J gene is TRBJ1-5, the V gene TRBV6-2 or TRBV6-3; D remains ambiguous. The CDR3 contains 14 residues. Germline V lookup: CDR1 MNHEY, CDR2 SVGEGT. V was cut by 2 bases and J by 0 bases, with 5 bases left in between. CDR3 protein: CASSYGSSNQPQHF. The CDR3 region has the DNA TGTGCCAGCAGTTACGGGAGTAGCAATCAGCCCCAGCATTTT.

This clonotype has ten or more counts. V and J are TRBV6-2 or TRBV6-3 and TRBJ2-2, with D perhaps matching TRBD1 (5 bases). This CDR3 has 12 amino acids. CDR1 MNHEY and CDR2 SVGEGT come from the germline V gene. The V gene lost 0 bases and the J gene lost 10 bases, with 6 bases spanning the gap. CDR3 DNA: TGTGCCAGCAGTTACTCGGGGCAGGAGCTGTTTTTT. Its protein is CASSYSGQELFF.

This clonotype came up a few times. The chain links TRBV5-5 to TRBJ1-5, with 9 bases lining up with TRBD1. This CDR3 is 15 amino acids long. Germline V gene sequence: CDR1 SGHKS, CDR2 YYEKEE (reference sequence). The J segment lost 4 bases and the V segment lost 4 bases, leaving 6 bases of the junction unmatched. CDR3 amino acids: CASSQAGQGNQPQHF. In DNA form, the CDR3 reads TGTGCCAGCAGCCAAGCAGGACAGGGGAATCAGCCCCAGCATTTT.

This clonotype has ten or more counts. This chain links TRBV5-8 with TRBJ1-4, with TRBD1 matching over 8 bases. The CDR3 spans 16 residues. The V gene end was trimmed by 0 bases and the J gene end by 7 bases; junction bases not matched to a gene: 8. Per germline, CDR1 SGHTS and CDR2 YDEGEE. The CDR3 coding sequence is TGTGCCAGCAGCTTGGGAGCCGGGACAGGAGGTGAAAAACTGTTTTTT. Translating it yields CASSLGAGTGGEKLFF.

This clonotype was seen a few times. The rearrangement joins TRBV19 to TRBJ1-5; a weak D match, TRBD1 (6 bases). This CDR3 comprises 14 residues. Germline CDR1 and CDR2: LNHDA and SQIVND (reference sequence). V was trimmed by 7 bases and J by 6 bases, leaving 16 bases between them. The chain's CDR3 is CASTSPRGVQPQHF. The CDR3, as DNA: TGTGCCAGTACCAGCCCCAGGGGAGTTCAGCCCCAGCATTTT.

This clonotype was observed at least ten times. The CDR3 nucleotides read TGTGCCATCAAACCGGGACAGGGGGATTCACCCCTCCACTTT. Protein product: CAIKPGQGDSPLHF. The V gene is TRBV10-3, the J gene TRBJ1-6, with 11 bases fitting TRBD1. Germline-derived CDR1 and CDR2 are ENHRY and SYGVKD. The CDR3 covers 14 residues. V lost 7 bases to trimming and J lost 8 bases; unmatched junction nucleotides: 4.

In regard to this clonotype: A much larger clone is a single base away; this may be a read error. In DNA form, the CDR3 reads TGCAGCGTTGCCCTGGTGTTCAGGGAAAATGAAGAACTGTTTTTT. Translation: CSVALVFRENEELFF. The chain recombines TRBV29-1 with TRBJ1-4, with D possibly being TRBD1 (5 bases). This CDR3 comprises 15 residues. Germline V gene data show CDR1 as SQVTM and CDR2 as ANQGSEA.

The V call is TRBV10-3, the J call TRBJ1-2, with TRBD1 matching 10 bases. Germline trimming cut 5 bases from V and 8 bases from J; bases unmatched to any gene: 5. The CDR3 is 13 residues long. Germline V gene lookup returns CDR1 ENHRY and CDR2 SYGVKD. The CDR3 here is CAISLGQGKGYTF. In DNA, the CDR3 is TGTGCCATCAGTCTGGGACAGGGGAAAGGCTACACCTTC.

This clonotype was detected many times. The chain couples TRBV4-1 to TRBJ1-2, with no clear D. CDR1 and CDR2 (germline): MGHRA, YSYEKL. The germline V and J ends were trimmed by 6 bases and 3 bases, with 17 bases remaining between them. CDR3 size: 15 residues. The chain's CDR3 is CASRESGRLDYGYTF. DNA of the CDR3: TGCGCCAGCAGGGAGTCCGGCAGACTGGACTATGGCTACACCTTC.

This clonotype was detected many times. The genes are TRBV19 and TRBJ1-5; a possible D gene is TRBD1 (5 bases). Per germline, CDR1 LNHDA and CDR2 SQIVND (reference sequence). V lost 3 bases, J lost 2 bases, and 17 bases lay in between. This CDR3 spans 17 amino acids. The CDR3 DNA reads as TGTGCCAGTAGTATGGAAGGGACCGTCGGGGGCAATCAGCCCCAGCATTTT. Translating gives CASSMEGTVGGNQPQHF.

The V call is TRBV29-1, the J call TRBJ1-4, with D unresolved. Deletions cut 8 bases from V and 3 bases from J, with 13 bases between. The CDR3 consists of 13 residues. Looked up from germline, CDR1 is SQVTM and CDR2 is ANQGSEA. This CDR3 reads CSSLVSPNEKLFF. In DNA, the CDR3 is TGCAGCAGTTTAGTCAGTCCTAATGAAAAACTGTTTTTT. The full variable domain, with the rest looked up from reference TRBV29-1 and TRBJ1-4, is SAVISQKPSRDICQRGTSLTIQCQVDSQVTMMFWYRQQPGQSLTLIATANQGSEATYESGFVIDKFPISRPNLTFSTLTVSNMSPEDSSIYLCSSLVSPNEKLFFGSGTQLSVL.

There are a few counts of this clonotype. V is TRBV24-1 and J is TRBJ2-7; D perhaps matches TRBD1 (5 bases). This CDR3 has 17 residues. Germline V gene data show CDR1 as KGHDR and CDR2 as SFDVKD. Trimming shortened V by 2 bases and J by 2 bases, and 18 bases separated the two germline ends. The CDR3 region has the DNA TGTGCCACCAGTGATTCGCCGACGCAGGGCCGTACCTACGAGCAGTACTTC. Protein sequence: CATSDSPTQGRTYEQYF.

The rearrangement uses TRBV12-3 or TRBV12-4 and TRBJ2-5; a possible D gene is TRBD2 (6 bases). The J call could be wrong; TRBJ2-1 is a better fit for the DNA end. This CDR3 has 15 amino acids. For the CDR3, the DNA is TGTGCCAGCAGTACCGGGGGTACTTCCTACAATGAGCAGTTCTTC. Translation gives CASSTGGTSYNEQFF.

The CDR3 protein is CASSPKGQGSTDTQYF. The CDR3 region has the DNA TGTGCCAGCAGCCCAAAGGGACAGGGTAGCACAGATACGCAGTATTTT. The chain carries TRBV7-3 and TRBJ2-3; the match to TRBD1 covers 9 bases. This CDR3 comprises 16 residues. Germline V CDR1 and CDR2: SGHTA, FQGTGA. The trim removed 5 bases at V and 0 bases at J, leaving 6 bases unmatched.

This clonotype was seen ten or more times. V and J are TRBV20-1 and TRBJ2-7, with D possibly being TRBD1 (6 bases). This CDR3 is built from 13 residues. Germline V gene data show CDR1 as DFQATT and CDR2 as SNEGSKA (reference sequence). The V end lost 5 bases, the J end lost 3 bases, and 14 bases lay between the germline ends. CDR3 in DNA: TGCAGTGCTCGGCGGACAGAGGGCTACGAGCAGTACTTC. Its protein is CSARRTEGYEQYF.

Note on this clonotype: One base away lies a much larger clone, so this may be a sequencing read error. This sequence joins TRBV10-3 and TRBJ1-5; no reliable D call. The V gene lost 10 bases and the J gene lost 2 bases, with 18 bases spanning the gap. The CDR3 spans 15 residues. Germline CDR1 is ENHRY and CDR2 is SYGVKD. CDR3 coding DNA: TGTGCCAGTAGTGCGTCAGAGGTGGGCAATCAGCCCCAGCATTTT. Its protein is CASSASEVGNQPQHF.

This clonotype was seen many times. This chain uses TRBV20-1 with TRBJ2-5; 7 nucleotides agree with TRBD1. Per the germline V gene, CDR1 is DFQATT and CDR2 is SNEGSKA (reference sequence). Unmatched junction bases numbered 20, after V lost 0 bases and J lost 7 bases. This CDR3 has 18 residues. CDR3 DNA sequence: TGCAGTGCTAGAGATCTGTCAGGGGGTCACAGCGACGTTCGGACCCAGTACTTC. Encoded protein: CSARDLSGGHSDVRTQYF.

This rearrangement joins TRBV7-2 to TRBJ2-1, with D possibly being TRBD1 or TRBD2 (5 bases each). The CDR3 is made up of 13 amino acids. V shed 2 bases and J shed 8 bases, with 10 bases lying between them. Germline V gene data show CDR1 as SGHTA and CDR2 as FQGNSA. CDR3 amino acids: CASSLTGQYEQFF. DNA for the CDR3: TGTGCCAGCAGCTTAACGGGGCAATATGAGCAGTTCTTC.